This entry lists 20 T cell receptor beta chains sequenced from one sample in a study of T-cell reconstitution after alpha-beta-depleted transplantation in children. Unique molecular identifiers were built into the TCRbeta library. TCRdb recomputed calls from the PCR reads with MiXCR, one row per CDR3 protein. The sample has about 980,000 distinct CDR3 sequences; about 30% are singletons. Sample: PBMCs, mostly from graft donor cells, taken 360 days after TCRalphabeta/CD19-depleted stem cell transplant. The receptors were sampled from a boy less than two years old who had a stem cell transplant for SCID, so the T cells may come from the graft donor.

The rearrangement joins TRBV29-1 to TRBJ2-7; unclear D gene. Per germline, CDR1 SQVTM and CDR2 ANQGSEA. The CDR3 extends over 13 amino acids. V was pared by 4 bases and J by 2 bases, with 12 bases between. As DNA, the CDR3 is TGCAGCGTTGGTTCATCCGGGCCCTACGAGCAGTACTTC. It specifies CSVGSSGPYEQYF.

This clonotype has a handful of counts. The chain recombines TRBV20-1 with TRBJ1-3, with 8 nucleotides matching TRBD1. Unmatched junction bases numbered 5, after V lost 3 bases and J lost 4 bases. Germline CDR1 DFQATT, CDR2 SNEGSKA (reference sequence). This CDR3 has 14 amino acids. The CDR3 region has the DNA TGCAGTGCTAGCGACACAGGGGGAGGAAACACCATATATTTT. Amino acids: CSASDTGGGNTIYF.

V gene TRBV2 combines with J gene TRBJ2-6; no clear D gene. The CDR3 is made up of 15 amino acids. Germline CDR1 and CDR2: SNHLY and FYNNEI. V was cut by 5 bases and J by 1 base, with 9 bases left in between. The CDR3 DNA sequence: TGTGCCAGCAGTCAGGTGGGGTCTGGGGCCAACGTCCTGACTTTC. It translates to CASSQVGSGANVLTF.

This clonotype has only a few counts. This chain joins TRBV29-1 and TRBJ2-5; D uncertain. V lost 7 bases to trimming and J lost 0 bases, with 12 bases between them. Germline CDR1 SQVTM, CDR2 ANQGSEA. The CDR3 runs 13 residues. The CDR3 loop is CSGAPDYQETQYF. The CDR3 coding sequence is TGCAGCGGTGCCCCAGACTACCAAGAGACCCAGTACTTC. The variable domain in full, completed from reference TRBV29-1 and TRBJ2-5, reads SAVISQKPSRDICQRGTSLTIQCQVDSQVTMMFWYRQQPGQSLTLIATANQGSEATYESGFVIDKFPISRPNLTFSTLTVSNMSPEDSSIYLCSGAPDYQETQYFGPGTRLLVL.

J is TRBJ2-7 and V is TRBV20-1; TRBD1 agrees at 11 bases. This CDR3 is 14 amino acids long. V lost 1 base, J lost 6 bases, and 5 bases stayed unmatched. Germline V gene data show CDR1 as DFQATT and CDR2 as SNEGSKA (reference sequence). CDR3 loop: CSARGGQGEPEQYF. CDR3 nucleotide sequence: TGCAGTGCTAGAGGGGGACAGGGGGAGCCCGAGCAGTACTTC.

This clonotype turned up a few times. The chain combines TRBV29-1 with TRBJ1-1; D possibly corresponds to TRBD1 (6 bases). Looked up from germline, CDR1 is SQVTM and CDR2 is ANQGSEA. The CDR3 totals 12 residues. V lost 6 bases, J lost 3 bases, and 11 bases lay in between. The CDR3 is CSVLTGHTEAFF. In nucleotides, the CDR3 is TGCAGCGTCCTGACAGGCCACACTGAAGCTTTCTTT.

The chain carries TRBV9 and TRBJ2-3; 9 nucleotides align to TRBD2. With 4 bases clipped from V and 2 bases from J, the junction kept 2 bases outside the gene matches. The CDR3 totals 14 residues. Germline assignment: CDR1 SGDLS and CDR2 YYNGEE. The CDR3 DNA is TGTGCCAGCAGCCGGACTAGCGTCACAGATACGCAGTATTTT. Its protein product is CASSRTSVTDTQYF.

This clonotype was detected only once. The gene calls are TRBV12-3 or TRBV12-4 and TRBJ2-2; 7 bases map to TRBD2. The CDR3 length is 16 residues. V shed 6 bases and J 4 bases; nucleotides not matched to a gene: 11. CDR3 loop: CASSLIRLAPTGELFF. The CDR3 DNA is TGTGCCAGCAGCTTAATCCGACTAGCTCCCACCGGGGAGCTGTTTTTT.

The V call is TRBV24-1, the J call TRBJ2-5; D is possibly TRBD2 (6 bases). Trimming cost V 0 bases and J 4 bases, with 11 bases left between them. Germline V CDR1 and CDR2: KGHDR, SFDVKD. This CDR3 is built from 15 residues. The CDR3 region is CATSDLSAGRETQYF. CDR3 DNA: TGTGCCACCAGTGATTTGTCAGCGGGCAGAGAGACCCAGTACTTC.

In DNA form, the CDR3 reads TGCAGTGCTAGATGGCAGGGGAGCAATCAGCCCCAGCATTTT. Translating it yields CSARWQGSNQPQHF. The chain combines TRBV20-1 with TRBJ1-5, with a possible D match to TRBD1 (6 bases). Germline V lookup: CDR1 DFQATT, CDR2 SNEGSKA (reference sequence). The CDR3 extends over 14 amino acids. Trimming removed 2 bases at V and 1 base at J, with 9 bases between.

V is TRBV5-1 and J is TRBJ2-1; perhaps D is TRBD1 or TRBD2 (6 bases each). This CDR3 is 15 amino acids long. V lost 4 bases, J lost 3 bases, and 14 bases lay in between. CDR1 SGHRS and CDR2 YFSETQ come from the germline V gene. The DNA for the CDR3 is TGCGCCAGCAGCACGGAGGGACACCTCTACAATGAGCAGTTCTTC. Its translation: CASSTEGHLYNEQFF.

The chain uses TRBV20-1 and TRBJ2-7, with 9 positions matching TRBD1. The CDR3 consists of 14 residues. J was trimmed by 2 bases and V by 1 base; bases with no gene match: 3. The germline V gene encodes CDR1 DFQATT and CDR2 SNEGSKA (reference sequence). In DNA form, the CDR3 reads TGCAGTGCTAGAGCGACAGGGGGGGCCTACGAGCAGTACTTC. This sequence encodes CSARATGGAYEQYF.

The V and J genes are TRBV11-2 and TRBJ2-3, with 7 bases that match TRBD2. Germline trimming cut 8 bases from V and 14 bases from J; bases unmatched to any gene: 10. Germline CDR1 SGHAT, CDR2 FQNNGV. This CDR3 has 11 amino acids. In DNA, the CDR3 is TGTGCCAGCGGTAGCCCGGGCGGGAGGTATTTT. Translating gives CASGSPGGRYF.

The chain's CDR3 is CASTPTGGSSETQYF. The CDR3 DNA is TGTGCCAGCACCCCGACAGGGGGCTCGTCAGAGACCCAGTACTTC. This chain joins TRBV27 and TRBJ2-5; 10 bases are shared with TRBD1. The CDR3 extends over 15 amino acids. V lost 7 bases to trimming and J lost 4 bases; unmatched junction nucleotides: 9. Germline CDR1 is MNHEY and CDR2 is SMNVEV (reference sequence).

The chain combines TRBV29-1 with TRBJ2-5; no clear D. This CDR3 has 12 residues. Germline V gene sequence: CDR1 SQVTM, CDR2 ANQGSEA. The V and J ends lost 7 bases and 5 bases respectively, with 14 bases between them. DNA of the CDR3: TGCAGCGGCCGAGACTTCCAGGAGACCCAGTACTTC. This gives the protein CSGRDFQETQYF.

The V call is TRBV5-1, the J call TRBJ1-1, with TRBD1 matching 9 bases. The V segment lost 2 bases and the J segment 2 bases; nucleotides outside the gene matches: 10. The CDR3 covers 17 residues. The germline V gene has CDR1 SGHRS and CDR2 YFSETQ. CDR3 sequence reads: CASSLEAGDRDNTEAFF. The DNA for the CDR3 is TGCGCCAGCAGCTTAGAGGCCGGGGACAGGGATAACACTGAAGCTTTCTTT.

J is TRBJ2-1 and V is TRBV4-2; the D gene is possibly TRBD2 (7 bases). Looked up from germline, CDR1 is LGHNA and CDR2 is YNFKEQ. Trimming pared 0 bases from V and 0 bases from J, leaving 18 bases between. The CDR3 has 19 amino acids. In DNA form, the CDR3 reads TGTGCCAGCAGCCAAGATACAGACGGCGGGGGCTTCTCCTACAATGAGCAGTTCTTC. This gives the protein CASSQDTDGGGFSYNEQFF.

On this clonotype: One end of the junction fails to match germline, which may point to a read error. The CDR3 DNA is TGCAGTGCAAGAGGGGGCGGGGGACTAGGAGGCGCCGGGGAGCTGTTTTTT. This translates into CSARGGGGLGGAGELFF. This chain connects TRBV20-1 to TRBJ2-2; maybe TRBD2 (8 bases). CDR3 length equals 17 residues. From germline, CDR1 is DFQATT and CDR2 SNEGSKA (reference sequence).

V is TRBV14 and J is TRBJ2-3; D possibly uses TRBD1 or TRBD2 (5 bases each). CDR3 length: 15 amino acids. Trimming took off 5 bases at V and 8 bases at J, with 20 bases between the two ends. Germline lookup yields CDR1 SGHDN and CDR2 FVKESK. The CDR3 spells CASSRPGTKNRTQYF. The DNA of the CDR3 is TGTGCCAGCAGCAGACCCGGGACCAAAAACCGTACGCAGTATTTT.

This clonotype was counted between two and nine times. The gene calls are TRBV4-3 and TRBJ2-1; 9 bases fit TRBD1. The trim removed 0 bases at V and 8 bases at J, leaving 8 bases unmatched. The CDR3 spans 16 residues. From germline, CDR1 is LGHNA and CDR2 YSLEER. The CDR3: CASSQDRGQGRDEQFF. CDR3 in DNA: TGCGCCAGCAGCCAAGATAGGGGACAGGGCCGGGATGAGCAGTTCTTC.